The 17 T cell receptor beta chains in this list originate from one sample, sequenced in a study of blood T cell repertoires in COVID-19. Repertoires were generated with immunoSEQ multiplex PCR, while TCRdb's copy carries only in-frame clones and drops some. The sample holds about 140,000 clones, roughly 80% seen once. Sample: peripheral blood. These receptors all come from a woman aged 55-75 years with acute or convalescent COVID-19.

V and J are TRBV23-1 and TRBJ2-7, with 8 positions matching TRBD1. TRBV23-1 is an ORF, with its function uncertain. J was trimmed by 7 bases and V by 7 bases; bases with no gene match: 18. The CDR3 has 16 residues. This CDR3 is CASIQPEQGAWEEQYF. The CDR3, as DNA: TGCGCCAGCATACAACCGGAGCAGGGGGCTTGGGAAGAGCAGTACTTC.

V gene TRBV10-3 combines with J gene TRBJ1-3, with D perhaps matching TRBD1 (6 bases). This CDR3 is 14 amino acids long. The V gene's germline CDR1 is ENHRY and CDR2 SYGVKD. V was pared by 7 bases and J by 0 bases, with 10 bases between. CDR3 nucleotide sequence: TGTGCCATCATGGACAGACGCTCTGGAAACACCATATATTTT. This sequence encodes CAIMDRRSGNTIYF.

The chain has TRBV11-2 and TRBJ1-1, with unresolved D. CDR3 length: 14 amino acids. CDR1 and CDR2 from the germline V gene are SGHAT and FQNNGV. The germline V and J ends were trimmed by 1 base and 5 bases, with 11 bases remaining between them. CDR3 in amino acids: CASSLGAEYTEAFF. Here the CDR3 DNA reads TGTGCCAGCAGCTTAGGGGCAGAATATACTGAAGCTTTCTTT.

The genes are TRBV5-1 and TRBJ2-1; D not resolved. V was trimmed by 1 base and J by 8 bases, leaving 13 bases between them. Germline-derived CDR1 and CDR2 are SGHRS and YFSETQ. CDR3 length: 14 amino acids. The CDR3 loop reads CASSLLGRDDEQFF. In nucleotides, the CDR3 is TGCGCCAGCAGCTTGTTGGGCCGCGACGATGAGCAGTTCTTC.

The gene calls are TRBV30 and TRBJ2-7; 9 positions match TRBD2. Germline V CDR1 and CDR2: GTSNPN, SVGIG (reference sequence). CDR3 length equals 13 residues. The ends lost 3 bases at V and 1 base at J; junction bases unmatched: 1. The CDR3 DNA reads as TGTGCCTGGAGGACTAGCGGTTCCTACGAGCAGTACTTC. This translates into CAWRTSGSYEQYF.

The rearrangement joins TRBV9 to TRBJ2-7; 7 bases match TRBD1. The CDR3 sequence is 13 residues long. The trim removed 4 bases at V and 5 bases at J, leaving 6 bases unmatched. CDR1 is SGDLS, CDR2 YYNGEE, per germline. The DNA of the CDR3 is TGTGCCAGCAGCTCAGGGGGACGGAACGAGCAGTACTTC. Its protein product is CASSSGGRNEQYF.

The chain has TRBV11-3 and TRBJ2-2; unclear D gene. CDR1 and CDR2 (germline): SGHNT, YENEEA. This CDR3 is 12 amino acids long. Between the trimmed V and J ends, which lost 3 bases and 6 bases, there was a span of 5 bases. The CDR3 bases are TGTGCCAGCAGCTTTTCGGCCGGGGAGCTGTTTTTT. Its protein product is CASSFSAGELFF.

This clone has just one count. V gene TRBV28 combines with J gene TRBJ1-1; the match to TRBD1 covers 7 bases. The CDR3 extends over 18 amino acids. The trim removed 2 bases at V and 0 bases at J, leaving 12 bases unmatched. CDR1 MDHEN and CDR2 SYDVKM come from the germline V gene. The CDR3 region is CASSLMLRKTGMNTEAFF. CDR3 DNA sequence: TGTGCCAGCAGTTTAATGCTAAGGAAGACAGGGATGAACACTGAAGCTTTCTTT.

Written as DNA, the CDR3 is TGTGCCAGCAGTGATGCGGGATATGGCTACACCTTC. Its protein is CASSDAGYGYTF. The V call is TRBV2, the J call TRBJ1-2; unclear D gene. Germline V gene lookup returns CDR1 SNHLY and CDR2 FYNNEI. V lost 3 bases and J 5 bases, leaving 7 bases between the germline ends. This CDR3 has 12 residues.

This clone was picked up one time. The chain carries TRBV6-5 and TRBJ1-2, with TRBD1 matching 9 bases. V lost 10 bases, J lost 5 bases, and 8 bases stayed unmatched. CDR1 is MNHEY and CDR2 is SVGAGI in the germline V gene. CDR3 length equals 13 residues. The DNA of the CDR3 is TGTGCCACCGGGACAGGGATCGGGTATGGCTACACCTTC. As protein: CATGTGIGYGYTF.

V gene TRBV4-2 combines with J gene TRBJ2-7, with 7 bases matching TRBD2. The CDR3 totals 16 residues. CDR1 and CDR2 (germline): LGHNA, YNFKEQ. The V segment lost 0 bases and the J segment 2 bases; nucleotides outside the gene matches: 7. The CDR3 DNA is TGTGCCAGCAGCCAAGATATTAGCGGGTTAACCTACGAGCAGTACTTC. Translation: CASSQDISGLTYEQYF.

V and J are TRBV7-8 and TRBJ1-2; no definite D call. CDR3 length equals 12 residues. Trimming removed 8 bases from V and 4 bases from J, with 11 bases in between. CDR1 SGHVS and CDR2 FQNEAQ come from the germline V gene. The CDR3 nucleotides read TGTGCCAGCGCTCGTTCGAGCTATGGCTACACCTTC. Translating gives CASARSSYGYTF.

The chain's CDR3 is CASSHFGTVQETQYF. CDR3 coding DNA: TGCGCCAGCAGCCATTTCGGGACAGTCCAAGAGACCCAGTACTTC. The genes are TRBV4-1 and TRBJ2-5, with 7 positions matching TRBD1. Germline V gene lookup returns CDR1 MGHRA and CDR2 YSYEKL. Losses at the gene ends were 3 bases for V and 1 base for J; bases not matched to a gene: 5. This CDR3 spans 15 amino acids.

The chain uses TRBV10-1 and TRBJ1-1; D uncertain. Trimming cost V 4 bases and J 3 bases, with 9 bases left between them. The CDR3 spans 13 residues. CDR1 and CDR2 from the germline V gene are WNHNN and SYGVQD (reference sequence). The CDR3 sequence: CASSGGRDTEAFF. In DNA form, the CDR3 reads TGCGCCAGCAGTGGAGGTCGGGACACTGAAGCTTTCTTT.

This clone was picked up one time. The chain links TRBV6-2 or TRBV6-3 to TRBJ2-7, with no clear D. Germline CDR1 reads MNHEY; CDR2 reads SVGEGT. The CDR3 is made up of 11 amino acids. V shed 2 bases and J shed 6 bases, with 5 bases lying between them. The CDR3 coding sequence is TGTGCCAGCAGTTACCATAGCGAGCAGTACTTC. Translated, it gives CASSYHSEQYF.

The rearrangement joins TRBV7-2 to TRBJ1-5; 8 bases align to TRBD1. V was pared by 6 bases and J by 4 bases, with 5 bases of the junction left unmatched. Germline loops: CDR1 SGHTA, CDR2 FQGNSA. CDR3 length: 14 amino acids. The CDR3 region is CASSSGGLNQPQHF. The CDR3 region has the DNA TGTGCCAGCAGTTCAGGGGGCTTAAATCAGCCCCAGCATTTT. Looking up the rest from reference TRBV7-2 and TRBJ1-5 gives the full variable domain: GAGVSQSPSNKVTEKGKDVELRCDPISGHTALYWYRQSLGQGLEFLIYFQGNSAPDKSGLPSDRFSAERTGGSVSTLTIQRTQQEDSAVYLCASSSGGLNQPQHFGDGTRLSIL.

This chain links TRBV28 with TRBJ2-7, with 7 bases fitting TRBD2. V shed 3 bases and J 0 bases; nucleotides not matched to a gene: 11. The CDR3 length is 17 residues. CDR1 is MDHEN and CDR2 is SYDVKM in the germline V gene. The CDR3 nucleotides read TGTGCCAGCAGTTTCGGGCGAGCGGGACTACCCTCCTACGAGCAGTACTTC. Translating gives CASSFGRAGLPSYEQYF. Complete variable domain (other parts from reference TRBV28 and TRBJ2-7): DVKVTQSSRYLVKRTGEKVFLECVQDMDHENMFWYRQDPGLGLRLIYFSYDVKMKEKGDIPEGYSVSREKKERFSLILESASTNQTSMYLCASSFGRAGLPSYEQYFGPGTRLTVT.